One sample yielded the 2 T cell receptor beta chains listed below, sequenced in a study of T cells in Graves' hyperthyroidism and ophthalmopathy. TCR beta CDR3 sequences were amplified from RNA transcripts. The HTBI primer set served for first-round RT-PCR of the TCR CDR3. TCRdb independently ran MiXCR on the multiplex PCR reads; one entry per CDR3 protein. The table has a few hundred thousand distinct CDR3 sequences, about 43% seen once. Sequencing was performed on peripheral blood or thyroid tissue (not recorded which). All receptors derive from a young woman with Graves' hyperthyroidism.

The chain carries TRBV20-1 and TRBJ2-5, with a weak D call TRBD1 (6 bases). Germline V CDR1 and CDR2: DFQATT, SNEGSKA (reference sequence). This CDR3 spans 17 amino acids. The V and J ends lost 1 base and 5 bases respectively, with 23 bases between them. In DNA, the CDR3 is TGCAGTGCTAGAGTACAGGGCAACACCGGGATATCGGAGACCCAGTACTTC. Its translation: CSARVQGNTGISETQYF.

This clonotype was recorded many times. The CDR3 reads CASNNGRSRGEQYF. CDR3 nucleotide sequence: TGTGCCAGCAACAACGGGAGGTCCCGTGGGGAGCAGTACTTC. The chain joins TRBV2 to TRBJ2-7; 7 bases align to TRBD2. CDR1 and CDR2 from the germline V gene are SNHLY and FYNNEI. V gave up 7 bases and J gave up 7 bases; unmatched junction bases: 13. This CDR3 is built from 14 residues. The whole variable domain, remainder taken from reference TRBV2 and TRBJ2-7, is EPEVTQTPSHQVTQMGQEVILRCVPISNHLYFYWYRQILGQKVEFLVSFYNNEISEKSEIFDDQFSVERPDGSNFTLKIRSTKLEDSAMYFCASNNGRSRGEQYFGPGTRLTVT.